This is a list of T cell receptor beta chains from one sample in a study of blood T cell repertoires in COVID-19. Repertoires were generated with immunoSEQ multiplex PCR, while TCRdb's copy carries only in-frame clones and drops some. The sample contains around 400,000 clones, more than 75% of which appear only once. What was sequenced was peripheral blood. The source is a woman aged 60-75 years with COVID-19, enrolled during active disease. CDR3s include the opening cysteine and the closing phenylalanine or tryptophan. Fields, in order: V gene, clone size, CDR3 length, J gene, D gene, CDR3 protein, CDR3 DNA. D genes are given only for firm matches. Not every row has a clone size; where given, it reads once, few, many or a size class.

v_gene: TRBV5-1
abundance: -
len: 14
j_gene: TRBJ1-2
d_gene: -
CDR3aa: CASSLENRNYGYTF
CDR3nt: TGCGCCAGCAGCTTGGAAAACAGGAACTATGGCTACACCTTC

v_gene: TRBV18
abundance: -
len: 15
j_gene: TRBJ2-1
d_gene: TRBD1
CDR3aa: CASSPLIGGVGEQFF
CDR3nt: TGTGCCAGCTCGCCTCTCATAGGGGGCGTAGGTGAGCAGTTCTTC

v_gene: TRBV6-2/TRBV6-3
abundance: -
len: 15
j_gene: TRBJ1-1
d_gene: -
CDR3aa: CASSPYGGTNTEAFF
CDR3nt: TGTGCCAGCAGTCCCTACGGGGGAACGAACACTGAAGCTTTCTTT

v_gene: TRBV11-2
abundance: -
len: 13
j_gene: TRBJ2-1
d_gene: -
CDR3aa: CASRATGVNEQFF
CDR3nt: TGTGCCAGCAGAGCGACCGGGGTTAATGAGCAGTTCTTC

v_gene: TRBV28
abundance: -
len: 15
j_gene: TRBJ1-3
d_gene: -
CDR3aa: CASSLSAGSGNTIYF
CDR3nt: TGTGCCAGCAGTTTGAGTGCGGGCTCTGGAAACACCATATATTTT

v_gene: TRBV7-6
abundance: -
len: 15
j_gene: TRBJ1-6
d_gene: TRBD1
CDR3aa: CASSLGQGQNSPLHF
CDR3nt: TGTGCCAGCAGCCTGGGACAGGGACAGAATTCACCCCTCCACTTT

v_gene: TRBV28
abundance: -
len: 15
j_gene: TRBJ1-2
d_gene: -
CDR3aa: CASSFISGGARGYTF
CDR3nt: TGTGCCAGCAGTTTTATTTCGGGGGGCGCGAGGGGCTACACCTTC

v_gene: TRBV10-1
abundance: -
len: 14
j_gene: TRBJ1-6
d_gene: -
CDR3aa: CASSAGRYNSPLHF
CDR3nt: TGCGCCAGCAGTGCAGGGCGCTATAATTCACCCCTCCACTTT

v_gene: TRBV5-5
abundance: few
len: 14
j_gene: TRBJ1-5
d_gene: TRBD1
CDR3aa: CASSYSGGPQPQHF
CDR3nt: TGTGCCAGCAGCTATTCAGGGGGACCTCAGCCCCAGCATTTT

v_gene: TRBV11-2
abundance: -
len: 17
j_gene: TRBJ2-5
d_gene: TRBD2
CDR3aa: CASSLAPRTSGVQTQYF
CDR3nt: TGTGCCAGCAGCTTAGCCCCTAGAACTAGCGGGGTACAGACCCAGTACTTC

v_gene: TRBV7-2
abundance: few
len: 17
j_gene: TRBJ1-3
d_gene: TRBD1
CDR3aa: CASSFSPLQGAGNTIYF
CDR3nt: TGTGCCAGCAGCTTTAGTCCATTACAGGGGGCAGGAAACACCATATATTTT

v_gene: TRBV5-6
abundance: -
len: 14
j_gene: TRBJ2-7
d_gene: TRBD1
CDR3aa: CASSRVAGGSEQYF
CDR3nt: TGTGCCAGCAGCCGAGTTGCAGGGGGATCCGAGCAGTACTTC

v_gene: TRBV6-6
abundance: -
len: 14
j_gene: TRBJ1-3
d_gene: -
CDR3aa: CASRTGMTGNTIYF
CDR3nt: TGTGCCAGCAGAACCGGGATGACTGGAAACACCATATATTTT

v_gene: TRBV9
abundance: once
len: 13
j_gene: TRBJ2-7
d_gene: -
CDR3aa: CASSYDITYEQYF
CDR3nt: TGTGCCAGCAGCTATGACATAACCTACGAGCAGTACTTC

v_gene: TRBV18
abundance: -
len: 13
j_gene: TRBJ2-7
d_gene: -
CDR3aa: CASSPWAGNEQYF
CDR3nt: TGTGCCAGCTCACCGTGGGCAGGGAACGAGCAGTACTTC

v_gene: TRBV3-1/TRBV3-2
abundance: once
len: 15
j_gene: TRBJ2-7
d_gene: TRBD2
CDR3aa: CASSQGLADAYEQYF
CDR3nt: TGTGCCAGCAGCCAAGGACTAGCGGATGCCTACGAGCAGTACTTC

v_gene: TRBV3-1/TRBV3-2
abundance: -
len: 13
j_gene: TRBJ1-1
d_gene: -
CDR3aa: CASSPRLNTEAFF
CDR3nt: TGTGCCAGCAGCCCCAGGTTGAACACTGAAGCTTTCTTT

v_gene: TRBV27
abundance: -
len: 16
j_gene: TRBJ1-1
d_gene: -
CDR3aa: CASSLRQGLKNTEAFF
CDR3nt: TGTGCCAGCAGTTTAAGGCAGGGACTAAAAAACACTGAAGCTTTCTTT

v_gene: TRBV11-2
abundance: few
len: 13
j_gene: TRBJ1-1
d_gene: -
CDR3aa: CASSLQSNTEAFF
CDR3nt: TGTGCCAGCAGCCTACAGTCGAACACTGAAGCTTTCTTT

v_gene: TRBV10-3
abundance: -
len: 17
j_gene: TRBJ1-6
d_gene: -
CDR3aa: CAISPQGLSSYNSPLHF
CDR3nt: TGTGCCATCAGTCCACAGGGTTTGAGCTCCTATAATTCACCCCTCCACTTT

v_gene: TRBV28
abundance: -
len: 14
j_gene: TRBJ1-4
d_gene: TRBD1
CDR3aa: CASSYRGMGEKLFF
CDR3nt: TGTGCCAGCAGTTACAGGGGTATGGGTGAAAAACTGTTTTTT

v_gene: TRBV3-1/TRBV3-2
abundance: once
len: 16
j_gene: TRBJ2-4
d_gene: -
CDR3aa: CASSPKDRGAKNIQYF
CDR3nt: TGTGCCAGCAGCCCAAAAGACCGGGGAGCCAAAAACATTCAGTACTTC